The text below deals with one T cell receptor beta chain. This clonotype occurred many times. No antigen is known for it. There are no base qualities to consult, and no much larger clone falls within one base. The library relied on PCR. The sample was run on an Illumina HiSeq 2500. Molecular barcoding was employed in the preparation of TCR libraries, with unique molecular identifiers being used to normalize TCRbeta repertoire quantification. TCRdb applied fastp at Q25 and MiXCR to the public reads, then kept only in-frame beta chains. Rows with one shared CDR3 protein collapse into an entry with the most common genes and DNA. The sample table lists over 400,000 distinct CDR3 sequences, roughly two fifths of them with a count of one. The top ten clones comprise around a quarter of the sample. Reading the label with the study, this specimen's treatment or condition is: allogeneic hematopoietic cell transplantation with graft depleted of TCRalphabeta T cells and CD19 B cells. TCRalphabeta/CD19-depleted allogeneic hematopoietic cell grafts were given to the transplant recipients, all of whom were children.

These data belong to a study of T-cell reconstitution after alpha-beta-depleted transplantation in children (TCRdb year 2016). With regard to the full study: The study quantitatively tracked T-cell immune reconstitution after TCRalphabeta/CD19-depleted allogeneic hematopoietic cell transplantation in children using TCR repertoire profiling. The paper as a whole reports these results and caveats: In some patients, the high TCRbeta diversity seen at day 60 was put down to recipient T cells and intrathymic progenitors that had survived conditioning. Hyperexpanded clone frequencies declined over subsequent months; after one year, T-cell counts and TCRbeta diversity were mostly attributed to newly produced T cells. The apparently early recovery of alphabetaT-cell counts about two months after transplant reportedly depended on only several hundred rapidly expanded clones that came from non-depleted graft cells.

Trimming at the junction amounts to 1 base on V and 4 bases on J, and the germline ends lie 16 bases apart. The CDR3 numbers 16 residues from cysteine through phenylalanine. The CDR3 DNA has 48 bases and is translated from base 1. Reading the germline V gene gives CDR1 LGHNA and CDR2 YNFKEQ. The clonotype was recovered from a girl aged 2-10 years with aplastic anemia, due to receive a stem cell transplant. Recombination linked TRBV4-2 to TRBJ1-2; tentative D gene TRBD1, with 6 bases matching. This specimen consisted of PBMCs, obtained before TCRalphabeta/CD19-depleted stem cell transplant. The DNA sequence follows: TGTGCCAGCAGCCAAGCAACTACCGACAGGTCCTATGGCTACACCTTC. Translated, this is CASSQATTDRSYGYTF.